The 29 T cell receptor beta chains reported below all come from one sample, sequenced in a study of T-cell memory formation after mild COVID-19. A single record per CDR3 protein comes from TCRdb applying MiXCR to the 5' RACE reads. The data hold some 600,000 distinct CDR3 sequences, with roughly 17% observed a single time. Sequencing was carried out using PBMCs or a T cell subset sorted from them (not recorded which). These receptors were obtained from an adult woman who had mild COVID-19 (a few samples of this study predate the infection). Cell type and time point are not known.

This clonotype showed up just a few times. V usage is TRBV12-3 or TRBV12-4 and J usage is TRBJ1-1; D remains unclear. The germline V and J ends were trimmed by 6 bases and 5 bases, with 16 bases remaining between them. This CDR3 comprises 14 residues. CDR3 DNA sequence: TGTGCCAGCAGCCGACGGGCGTCAATGACTGAAGCTTTCTTT. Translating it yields CASSRRASMTEAFF.

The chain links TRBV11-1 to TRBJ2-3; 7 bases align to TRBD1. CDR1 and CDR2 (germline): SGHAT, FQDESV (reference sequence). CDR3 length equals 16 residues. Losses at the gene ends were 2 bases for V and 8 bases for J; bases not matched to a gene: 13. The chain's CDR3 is CASSLPAGTETGTQYF. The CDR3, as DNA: TGTGCCAGCAGCTTACCCGCAGGGACAGAGACGGGTACGCAGTATTTT.

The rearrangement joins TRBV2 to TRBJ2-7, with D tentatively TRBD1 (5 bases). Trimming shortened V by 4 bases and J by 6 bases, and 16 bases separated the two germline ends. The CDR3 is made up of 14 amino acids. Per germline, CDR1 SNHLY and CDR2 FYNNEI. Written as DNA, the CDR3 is TGTGCCAGCAGTGTTGAGGCAATTAGGGGCGAGCAGTACTTC. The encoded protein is CASSVEAIRGEQYF. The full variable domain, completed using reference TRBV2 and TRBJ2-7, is EPEVTQTPSHQVTQMGQEVILRCVPISNHLYFYWYRQILGQKVEFLVSFYNNEISEKSEIFDDQFSVERPDGSNFTLKIRSTKLEDSAMYFCASSVEAIRGEQYFGPGTRLTVT.

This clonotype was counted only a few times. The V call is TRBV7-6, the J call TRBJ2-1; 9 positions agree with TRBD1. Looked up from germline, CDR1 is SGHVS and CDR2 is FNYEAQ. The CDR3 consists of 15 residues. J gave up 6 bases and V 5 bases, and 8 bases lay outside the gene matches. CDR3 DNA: TGTGCCAGCAGCCGCGCCGGGACAGGGACCAATGAGCAGTTCTTC. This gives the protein CASSRAGTGTNEQFF.

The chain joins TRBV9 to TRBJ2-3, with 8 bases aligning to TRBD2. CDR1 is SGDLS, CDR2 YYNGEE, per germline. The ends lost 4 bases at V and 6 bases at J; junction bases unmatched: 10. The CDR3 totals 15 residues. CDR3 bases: TGTGCCAGCAGCCAAACCGGGAGGGCCGCGGATACGCAGTATTTT. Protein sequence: CASSQTGRAADTQYF.

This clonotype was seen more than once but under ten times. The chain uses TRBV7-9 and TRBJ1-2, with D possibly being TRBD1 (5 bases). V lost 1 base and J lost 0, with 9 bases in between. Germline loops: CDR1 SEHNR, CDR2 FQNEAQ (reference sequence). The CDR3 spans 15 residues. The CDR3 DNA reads TGTGCCAGCAGCTTAGGAGACAGAACTAACTATGGCTACACCTTC. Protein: CASSLGDRTNYGYTF. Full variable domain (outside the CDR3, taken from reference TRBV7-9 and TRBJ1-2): DTGVSQNPRHKITKRGQNVTFRCDPISEHNRLYWYRQTLGQGPEFLTYFQNEAQLEKSRLLSDRFSAERPKGSFSTLEIQRTEQGDSAMYLCASSLGDRTNYGYTFGSGTRLTVV.

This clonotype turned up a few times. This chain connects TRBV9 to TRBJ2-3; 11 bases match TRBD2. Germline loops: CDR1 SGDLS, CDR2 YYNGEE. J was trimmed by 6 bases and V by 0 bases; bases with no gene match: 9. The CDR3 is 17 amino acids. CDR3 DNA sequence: TGTGCCAGCAGCGTAGAGAAAACTAGCGGGAGAAGGGATACGCAGTATTTT. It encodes CASSVEKTSGRRDTQYF.

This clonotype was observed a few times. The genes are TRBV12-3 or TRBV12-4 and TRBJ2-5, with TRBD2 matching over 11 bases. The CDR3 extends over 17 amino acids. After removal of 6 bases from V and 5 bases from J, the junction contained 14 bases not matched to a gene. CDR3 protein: CASSLALLAGGPETQYF. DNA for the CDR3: TGTGCCAGCAGCTTGGCCCTCTTAGCGGGGGGGCCGGAGACCCAGTACTTC.

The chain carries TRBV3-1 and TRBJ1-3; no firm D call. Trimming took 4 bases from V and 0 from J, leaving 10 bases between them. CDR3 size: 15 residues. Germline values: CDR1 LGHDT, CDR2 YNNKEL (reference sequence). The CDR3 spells CASSLRLSSGNTIYF. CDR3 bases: TGTGCCAGCAGCCTTAGACTGAGCTCTGGAAACACCATATATTTT.

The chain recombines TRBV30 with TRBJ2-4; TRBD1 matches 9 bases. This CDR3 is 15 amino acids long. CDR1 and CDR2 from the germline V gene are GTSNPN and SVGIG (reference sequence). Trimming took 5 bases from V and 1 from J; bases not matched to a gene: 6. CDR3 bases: TGTGCCTGGGAAGGACAGGGGTCGGCCAAAAACATTCAGTACTTC. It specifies CAWEGQGSAKNIQYF. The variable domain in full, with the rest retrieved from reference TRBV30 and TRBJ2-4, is SQTIHQWPATLVQPVGSPLSLECTVEGTSNPNLYWYRQAAGRGLQLLFYSVGIGQISSEVPQNLSASRPQDRQFILSSKKLLLSDSGFYLCAWEGQGSAKNIQYFGAGTRLSVL.

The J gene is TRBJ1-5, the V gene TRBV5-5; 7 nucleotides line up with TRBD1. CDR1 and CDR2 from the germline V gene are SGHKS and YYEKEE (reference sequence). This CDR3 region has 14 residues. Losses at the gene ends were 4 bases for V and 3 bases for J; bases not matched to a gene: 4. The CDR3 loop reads CASSETGPNQPQHF. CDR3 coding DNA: TGTGCCAGCAGCGAGACAGGGCCCAATCAGCCCCAGCATTTT. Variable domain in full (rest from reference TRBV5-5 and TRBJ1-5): DAGVTQSPTHLIKTRGQQVTLRCSPISGHKSVSWYQQVLGQGPQFIFQYYEKEERGRGNFPDRFSARQFPNYSSELNVNALLLGDSALYLCASSETGPNQPQHFGDGTRLSIL.

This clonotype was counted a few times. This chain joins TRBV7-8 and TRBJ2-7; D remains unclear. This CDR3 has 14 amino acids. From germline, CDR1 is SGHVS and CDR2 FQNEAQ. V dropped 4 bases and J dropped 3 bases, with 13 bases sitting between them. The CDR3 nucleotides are TGTGCCAGCAGCTCCTCTAGAGTGGGCTACGAGCAGTACTTC. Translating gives CASSSSRVGYEQYF.

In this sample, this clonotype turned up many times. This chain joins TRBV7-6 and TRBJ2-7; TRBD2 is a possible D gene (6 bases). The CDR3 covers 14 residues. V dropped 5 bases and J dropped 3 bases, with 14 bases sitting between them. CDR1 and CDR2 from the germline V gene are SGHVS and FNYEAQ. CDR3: CASSLGRGIYEQYF. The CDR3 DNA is TGTGCCAGCAGCCTCGGACGGGGGATCTACGAGCAGTACTTC.

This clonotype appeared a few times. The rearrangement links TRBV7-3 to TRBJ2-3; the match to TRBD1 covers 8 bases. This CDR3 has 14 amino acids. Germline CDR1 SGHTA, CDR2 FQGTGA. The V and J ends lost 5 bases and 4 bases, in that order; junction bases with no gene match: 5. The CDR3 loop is CASSRTGRADTQYF. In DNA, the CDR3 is TGTGCCAGCAGCAGGACAGGGCGTGCAGATACGCAGTATTTT.

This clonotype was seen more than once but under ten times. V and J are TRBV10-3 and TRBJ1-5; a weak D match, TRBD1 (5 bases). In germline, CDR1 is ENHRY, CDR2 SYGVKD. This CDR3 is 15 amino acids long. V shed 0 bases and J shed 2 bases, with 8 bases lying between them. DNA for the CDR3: TGTGCCATCAGTGAGTCACAGGAACGCAATCAGCCCCAGCATTTT. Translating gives CAISESQERNQPQHF.

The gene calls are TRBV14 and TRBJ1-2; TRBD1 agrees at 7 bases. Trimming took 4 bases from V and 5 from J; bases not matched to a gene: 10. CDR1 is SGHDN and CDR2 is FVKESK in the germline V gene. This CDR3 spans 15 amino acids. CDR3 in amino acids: CASSPPDRTDYGYTF. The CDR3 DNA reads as TGTGCCAGCAGCCCCCCGGACAGGACAGATTATGGCTACACCTTC. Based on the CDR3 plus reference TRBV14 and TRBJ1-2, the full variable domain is EAGVTQFPSHSVIEKGQTVTLRCDPISGHDNLYWYRRVMGKEIKFLLHFVKESKQDESGMPNNRFLAERTGGTYSTLKVQPAELEDSGVYFCASSPPDRTDYGYTFGSGTRLTVV.

The DNA for the CDR3 is TGCGCCAGCAGCTCCGGAACAGGGGCCCCTGGAAACACCATATATTTT. Amino acid sequence: CASSSGTGAPGNTIYF. The V gene is TRBV5-1, the J gene TRBJ1-3; TRBD1 agrees at 7 bases. Losses at the gene ends were 3 bases for V and 2 bases for J; bases not matched to a gene: 8. Germline-derived CDR1 and CDR2 are SGHRS and YFSETQ. The CDR3 is 16 residues long.

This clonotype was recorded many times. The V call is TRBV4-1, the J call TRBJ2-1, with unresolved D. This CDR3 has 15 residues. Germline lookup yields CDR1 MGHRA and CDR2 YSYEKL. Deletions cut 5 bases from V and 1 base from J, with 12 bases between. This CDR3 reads CASSTSLWSYNEQFF. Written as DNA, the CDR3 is TGCGCCAGCAGCACTTCCTTGTGGTCCTACAATGAGCAGTTCTTC.

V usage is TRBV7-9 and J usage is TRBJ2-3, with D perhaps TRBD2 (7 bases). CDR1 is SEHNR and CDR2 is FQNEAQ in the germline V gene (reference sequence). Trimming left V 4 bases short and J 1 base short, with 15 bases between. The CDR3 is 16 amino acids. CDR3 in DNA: TGTGCCAGCAGCTCGACGAAAGGGGGGGGCACAGATACGCAGTATTTT. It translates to CASSSTKGGGTDTQYF. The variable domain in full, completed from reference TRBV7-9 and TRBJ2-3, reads DTGVSQNPRHKITKRGQNVTFRCDPISEHNRLYWYRQTLGQGPEFLTYFQNEAQLEKSRLLSDRFSAERPKGSFSTLEIQRTEQGDSAMYLCASSSTKGGGTDTQYFGPGTRLTVL.

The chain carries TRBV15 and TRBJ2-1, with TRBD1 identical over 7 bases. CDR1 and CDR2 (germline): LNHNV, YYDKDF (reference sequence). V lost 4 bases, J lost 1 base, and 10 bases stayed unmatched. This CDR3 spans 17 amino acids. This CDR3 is CATSTVGQAYSYNEQFF. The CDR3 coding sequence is TGTGCCACCAGCACTGTAGGACAGGCATATTCCTACAATGAGCAGTTCTTC. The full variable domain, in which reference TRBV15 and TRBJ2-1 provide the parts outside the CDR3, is DAMVIQNPRYQVTQFGKPVTLSCSQTLNHNVMYWYQQKSSQAPKLLFHYYDKDFNNEADTPDNFQSRRPNTSFCFLDIRSPGLGDTAMYLCATSTVGQAYSYNEQFFGPGTRLTVL.

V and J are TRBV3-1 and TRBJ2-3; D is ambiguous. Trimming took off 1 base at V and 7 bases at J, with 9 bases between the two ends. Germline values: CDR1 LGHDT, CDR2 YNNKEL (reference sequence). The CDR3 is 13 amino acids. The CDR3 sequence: CASSQGMGNTQYF. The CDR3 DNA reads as TGTGCCAGCAGCCAAGGGATGGGAAATACGCAGTATTTT.

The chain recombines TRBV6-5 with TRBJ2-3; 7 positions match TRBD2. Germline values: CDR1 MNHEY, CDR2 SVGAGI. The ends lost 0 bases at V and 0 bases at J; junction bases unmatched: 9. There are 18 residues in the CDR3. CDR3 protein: CASSYSIRSGASTDTQYF. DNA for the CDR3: TGTGCCAGCAGTTACTCGATTAGGAGCGGGGCTAGCACAGATACGCAGTATTTT.

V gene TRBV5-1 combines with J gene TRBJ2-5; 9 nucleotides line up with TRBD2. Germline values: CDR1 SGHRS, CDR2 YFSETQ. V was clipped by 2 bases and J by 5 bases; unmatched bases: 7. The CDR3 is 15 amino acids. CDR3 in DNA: TGCGCCAGCAGCTTCCGGCGGGGGGGCCGGGAGACCCAGTACTTC. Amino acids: CASSFRRGGRETQYF.

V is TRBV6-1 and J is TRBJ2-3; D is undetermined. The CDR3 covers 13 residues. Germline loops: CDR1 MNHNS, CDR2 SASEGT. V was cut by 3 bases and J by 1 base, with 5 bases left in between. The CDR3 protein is CASSDYGTDTQYF. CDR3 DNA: TGTGCCAGCAGTGATTACGGCACAGATACGCAGTATTTT.

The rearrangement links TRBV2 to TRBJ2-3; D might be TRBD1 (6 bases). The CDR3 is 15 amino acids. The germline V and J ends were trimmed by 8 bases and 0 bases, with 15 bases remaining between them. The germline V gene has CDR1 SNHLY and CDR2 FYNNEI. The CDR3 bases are TGTGCCAGCCTCTACGTGGGGGCTAGCACAGATACGCAGTATTTT. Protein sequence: CASLYVGASTDTQYF.

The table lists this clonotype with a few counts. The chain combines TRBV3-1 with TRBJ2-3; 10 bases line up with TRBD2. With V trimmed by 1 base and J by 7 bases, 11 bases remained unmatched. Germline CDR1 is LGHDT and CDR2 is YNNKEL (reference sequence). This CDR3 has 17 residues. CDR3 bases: TGTGCCAGCAGCCAAGGAGGAGCGGGGGGGGCTGCTAATACGCAGTATTTT. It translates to CASSQGGAGGAANTQYF.

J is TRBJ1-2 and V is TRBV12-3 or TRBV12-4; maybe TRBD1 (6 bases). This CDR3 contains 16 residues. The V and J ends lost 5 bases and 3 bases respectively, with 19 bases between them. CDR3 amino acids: CASSPVGGGLYYGYTF. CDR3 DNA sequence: TGTGCCAGCAGTCCCGTGGGGGGGGGGCTGTACTATGGCTACACCTTC.

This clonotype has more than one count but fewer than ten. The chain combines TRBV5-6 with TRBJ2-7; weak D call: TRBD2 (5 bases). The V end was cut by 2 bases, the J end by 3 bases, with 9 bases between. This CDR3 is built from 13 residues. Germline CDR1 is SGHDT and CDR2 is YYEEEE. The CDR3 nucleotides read TGTGCCAGCAGCTTCGGACTGGACTACGAGCAGTACTTC. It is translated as CASSFGLDYEQYF.

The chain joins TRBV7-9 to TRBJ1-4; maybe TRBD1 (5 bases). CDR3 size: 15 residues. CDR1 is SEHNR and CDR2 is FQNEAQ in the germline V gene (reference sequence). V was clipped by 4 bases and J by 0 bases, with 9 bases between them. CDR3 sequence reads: CASSSPGTTNEKLFF. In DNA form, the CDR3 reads TGTGCCAGCAGCTCACCAGGGACAACTAATGAAAAACTGTTTTTT.